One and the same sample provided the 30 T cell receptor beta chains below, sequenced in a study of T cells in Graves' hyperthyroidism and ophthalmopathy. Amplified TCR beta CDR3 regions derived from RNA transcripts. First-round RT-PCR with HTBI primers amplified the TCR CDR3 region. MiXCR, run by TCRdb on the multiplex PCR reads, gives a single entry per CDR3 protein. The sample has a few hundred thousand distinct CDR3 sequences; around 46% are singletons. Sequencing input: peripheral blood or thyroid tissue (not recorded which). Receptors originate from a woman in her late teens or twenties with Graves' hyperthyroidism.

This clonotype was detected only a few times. CDR3 nucleotides: TGCGCCAGCAGCTTGGGACAGGGACGGGACACTGAAGCTTTCTTT. It yields the protein CASSLGQGRDTEAFF. The V gene is TRBV5-1, the J gene TRBJ1-1, with 7 bases fitting TRBD1. Trimming took 0 bases from V and 3 from J; bases not matched to a gene: 5. The CDR3 is 15 amino acids. The V gene's germline CDR1 is SGHRS and CDR2 YFSETQ.

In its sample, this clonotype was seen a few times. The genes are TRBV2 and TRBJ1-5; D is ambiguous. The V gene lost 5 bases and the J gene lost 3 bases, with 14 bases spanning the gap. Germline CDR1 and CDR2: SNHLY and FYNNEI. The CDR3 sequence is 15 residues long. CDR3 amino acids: CASSYQTGFNQPQHF. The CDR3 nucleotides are TGTGCCAGCAGTTACCAGACGGGATTCAATCAGCCCCAGCATTTT.

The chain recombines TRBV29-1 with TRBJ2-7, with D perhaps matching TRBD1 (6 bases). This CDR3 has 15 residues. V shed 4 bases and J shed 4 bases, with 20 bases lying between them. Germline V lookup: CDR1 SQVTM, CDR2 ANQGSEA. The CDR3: CSVVKGTGTQYEQYF. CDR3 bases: TGCAGCGTTGTTAAAGGGACCGGGACACAGTACGAGCAGTACTTC.

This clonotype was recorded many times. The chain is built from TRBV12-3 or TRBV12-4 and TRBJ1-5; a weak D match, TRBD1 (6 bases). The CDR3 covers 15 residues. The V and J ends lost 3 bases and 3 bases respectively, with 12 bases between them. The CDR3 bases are TGTGCCAGCAGTTTGGCAGGACAGCCCAATCAGCCCCAGCATTTT. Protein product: CASSLAGQPNQPQHF.

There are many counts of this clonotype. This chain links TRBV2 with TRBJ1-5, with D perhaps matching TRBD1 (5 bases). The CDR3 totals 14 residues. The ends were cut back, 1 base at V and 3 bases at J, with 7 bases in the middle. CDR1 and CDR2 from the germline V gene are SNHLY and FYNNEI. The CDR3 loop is CASSEGRANQPQHF. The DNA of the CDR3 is TGTGCCAGCAGTGAAGGCAGGGCCAATCAGCCCCAGCATTTT.

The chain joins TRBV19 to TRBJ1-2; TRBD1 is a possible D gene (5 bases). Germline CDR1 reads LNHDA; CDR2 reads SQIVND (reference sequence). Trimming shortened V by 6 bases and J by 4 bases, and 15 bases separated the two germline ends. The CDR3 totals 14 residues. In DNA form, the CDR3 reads TGTGCCAGTAGGTTACAGGAAAGCGTCTATGGCTACACCTTC. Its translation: CASRLQESVYGYTF.

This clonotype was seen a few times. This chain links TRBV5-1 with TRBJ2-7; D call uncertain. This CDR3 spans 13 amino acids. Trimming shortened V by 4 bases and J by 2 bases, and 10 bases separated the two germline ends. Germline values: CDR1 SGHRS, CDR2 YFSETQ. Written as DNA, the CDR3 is TGCGCCAGCAGCCACACTGAGACCTACGAGCAGTACTTC. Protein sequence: CASSHTETYEQYF.

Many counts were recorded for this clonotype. The CDR3 here is CATSDGGPTYEQYF. The CDR3, as DNA: TGTGCCACCAGTGATGGGGGACCGACCTACGAGCAGTACTTC. V and J are TRBV24-1 and TRBJ2-7; D tentatively fits TRBD1 or TRBD2 (5 bases each). The length of the CDR3 is 14 residues. Trimming took 3 bases from V and 2 from J, leaving 10 bases between them. Germline CDR1 and CDR2: KGHDR and SFDVKD.

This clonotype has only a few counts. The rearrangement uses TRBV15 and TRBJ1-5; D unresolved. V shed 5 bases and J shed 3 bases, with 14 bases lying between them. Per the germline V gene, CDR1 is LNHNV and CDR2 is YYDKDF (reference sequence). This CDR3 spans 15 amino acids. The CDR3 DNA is TGTGCCACCAGCGTTGAGGAGGCCCACAATCAGCCCCAGCATTTT. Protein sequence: CATSVEEAHNQPQHF.

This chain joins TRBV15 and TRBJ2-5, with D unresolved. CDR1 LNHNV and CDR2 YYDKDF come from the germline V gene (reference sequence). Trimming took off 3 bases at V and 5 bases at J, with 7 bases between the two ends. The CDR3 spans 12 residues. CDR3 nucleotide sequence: TGTGCCACCAGCAGTATTGAGGAGACCCAGTACTTC. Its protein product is CATSSIEETQYF.

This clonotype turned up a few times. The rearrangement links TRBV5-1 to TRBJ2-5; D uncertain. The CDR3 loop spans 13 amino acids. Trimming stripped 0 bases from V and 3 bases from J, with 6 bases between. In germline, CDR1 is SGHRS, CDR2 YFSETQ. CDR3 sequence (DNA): TGCGCCAGCAGCTTGGCCCAGGAAGAGACCCAGTACTTC. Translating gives CASSLAQEETQYF.

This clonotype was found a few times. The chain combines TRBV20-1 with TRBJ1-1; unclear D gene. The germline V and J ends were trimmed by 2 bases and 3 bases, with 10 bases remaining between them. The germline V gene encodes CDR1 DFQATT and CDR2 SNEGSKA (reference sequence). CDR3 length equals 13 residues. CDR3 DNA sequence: TGCAGTGCTAGAAAGGACGGGTACACTGAAGCTTTCTTT. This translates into CSARKDGYTEAFF.

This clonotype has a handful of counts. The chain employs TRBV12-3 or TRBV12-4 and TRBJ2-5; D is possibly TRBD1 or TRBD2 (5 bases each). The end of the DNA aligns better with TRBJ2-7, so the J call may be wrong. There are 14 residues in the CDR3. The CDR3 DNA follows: TGTGCCAGCAGTTCGGGACCGATCAACTACGAGCAGTACTTC. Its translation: CASSSGPINYEQYF.

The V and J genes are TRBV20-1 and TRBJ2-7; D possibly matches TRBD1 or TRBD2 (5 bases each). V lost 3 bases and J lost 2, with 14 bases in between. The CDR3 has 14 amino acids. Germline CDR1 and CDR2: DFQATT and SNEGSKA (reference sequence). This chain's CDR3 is CSARAQWGTYEQYF. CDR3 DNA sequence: TGCAGTGCTAGGGCACAGTGGGGGACCTACGAGCAGTACTTC.

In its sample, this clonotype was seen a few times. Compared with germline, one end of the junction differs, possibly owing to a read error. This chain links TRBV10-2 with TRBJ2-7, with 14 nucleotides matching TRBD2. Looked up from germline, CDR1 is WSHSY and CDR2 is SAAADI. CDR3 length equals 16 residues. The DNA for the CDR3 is TGTGCCAGCAGTATGGGACTAGCGGGAGCCTTGGACGAGCAGTACTTC. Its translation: CASSMGLAGALDEQYF.

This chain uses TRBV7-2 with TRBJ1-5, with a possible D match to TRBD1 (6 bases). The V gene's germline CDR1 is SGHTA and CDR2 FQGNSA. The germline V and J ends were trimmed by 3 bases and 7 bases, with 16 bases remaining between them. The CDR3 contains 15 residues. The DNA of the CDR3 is TGTGCCAGCAGCTTGGTAGGGGGGGTAGGGCAGCCCCAGCATTTT. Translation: CASSLVGGVGQPQHF.

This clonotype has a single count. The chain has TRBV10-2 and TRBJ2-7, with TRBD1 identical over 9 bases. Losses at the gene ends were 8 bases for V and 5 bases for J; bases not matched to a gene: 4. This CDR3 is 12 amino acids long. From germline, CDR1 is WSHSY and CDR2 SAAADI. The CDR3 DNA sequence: TGCGCCAGCTCTGGACAGGGGCACGAGCAGTACTTC. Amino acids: CASSGQGHEQYF.

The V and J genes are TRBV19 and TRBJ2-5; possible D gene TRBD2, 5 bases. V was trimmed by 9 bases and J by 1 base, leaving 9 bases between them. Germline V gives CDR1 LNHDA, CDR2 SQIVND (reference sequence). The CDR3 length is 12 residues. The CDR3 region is CARPSTQETQYF. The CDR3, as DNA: TGTGCCAGACCTAGCACCCAAGAGACCCAGTACTTC.

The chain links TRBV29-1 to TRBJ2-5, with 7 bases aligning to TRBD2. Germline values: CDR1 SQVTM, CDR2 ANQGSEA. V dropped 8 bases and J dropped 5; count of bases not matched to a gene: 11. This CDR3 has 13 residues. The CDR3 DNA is TGCAGCAGTTCTGTCAGGGAGGGGGAGACCCAGTACTTC. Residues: CSSSVREGETQYF.

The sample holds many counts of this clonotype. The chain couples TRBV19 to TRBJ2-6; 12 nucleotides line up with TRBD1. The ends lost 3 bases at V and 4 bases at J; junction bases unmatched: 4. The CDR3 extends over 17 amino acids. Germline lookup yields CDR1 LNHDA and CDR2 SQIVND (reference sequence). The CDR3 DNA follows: TGTGCCAGTAGTATTGGGACAGGGGGCAGCGGGGCCAACGTCCTGACTTTC. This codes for CASSIGTGGSGANVLTF. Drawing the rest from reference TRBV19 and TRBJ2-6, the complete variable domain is DGGITQSPKYLFRKEGQNVTLSCEQNLNHDAMYWYRQDPGQGLRLIYYSQIVNDFQKGDIAEGYSVSREKKESFPLTVTSAQKNPTAFYLCASSIGTGGSGANVLTFGAGSRLTVL.

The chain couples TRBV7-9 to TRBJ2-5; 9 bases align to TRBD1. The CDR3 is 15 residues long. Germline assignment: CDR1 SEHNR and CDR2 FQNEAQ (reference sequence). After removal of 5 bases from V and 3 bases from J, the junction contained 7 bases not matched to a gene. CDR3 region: CASSRLGQGKETQYF. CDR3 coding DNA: TGTGCCAGCAGCCGCCTGGGACAGGGTAAAGAGACCCAGTACTTC.

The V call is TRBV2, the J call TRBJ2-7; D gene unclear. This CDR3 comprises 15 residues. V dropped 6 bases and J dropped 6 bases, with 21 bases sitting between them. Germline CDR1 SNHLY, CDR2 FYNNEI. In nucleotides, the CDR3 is TGTGCCAGCAGCCAAGATATCTGGGCCAACTGCGAGCAGTACTTC. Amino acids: CASSQDIWANCEQYF.

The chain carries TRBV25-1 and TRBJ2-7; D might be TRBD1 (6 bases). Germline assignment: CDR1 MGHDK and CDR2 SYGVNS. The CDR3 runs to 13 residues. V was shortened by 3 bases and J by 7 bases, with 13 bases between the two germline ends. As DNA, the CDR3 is TGTGCCAGCAGTGATCCCAGGGGAGATGAGCAGTACTTC. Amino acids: CASSDPRGDEQYF.

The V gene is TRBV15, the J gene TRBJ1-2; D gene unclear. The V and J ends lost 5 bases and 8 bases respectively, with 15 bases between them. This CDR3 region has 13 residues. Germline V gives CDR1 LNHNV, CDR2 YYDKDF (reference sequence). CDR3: CATSQDELQGYTF. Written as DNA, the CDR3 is TGTGCCACCAGCCAAGATGAATTGCAAGGCTACACCTTC.

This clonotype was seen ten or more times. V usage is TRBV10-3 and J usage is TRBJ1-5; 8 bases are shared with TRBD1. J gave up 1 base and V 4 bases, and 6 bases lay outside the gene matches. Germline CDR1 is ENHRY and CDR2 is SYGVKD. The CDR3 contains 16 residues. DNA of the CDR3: TGTGCCATCAGTGGGGGGACAGGCCGAAGCAATCAGCCCCAGCATTTT. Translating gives CAISGGTGRSNQPQHF.

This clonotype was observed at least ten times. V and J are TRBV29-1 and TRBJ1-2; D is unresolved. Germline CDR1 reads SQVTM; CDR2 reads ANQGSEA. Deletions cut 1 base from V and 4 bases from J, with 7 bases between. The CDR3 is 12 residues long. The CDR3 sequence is CSVEGEGYGYTF. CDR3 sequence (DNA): TGCAGCGTTGAAGGGGAGGGCTATGGCTACACCTTC.

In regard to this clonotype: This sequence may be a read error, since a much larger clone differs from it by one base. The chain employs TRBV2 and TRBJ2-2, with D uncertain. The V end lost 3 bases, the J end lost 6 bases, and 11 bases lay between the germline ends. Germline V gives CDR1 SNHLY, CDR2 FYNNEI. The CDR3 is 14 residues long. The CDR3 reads CASSDPVGAGELFF. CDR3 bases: TGTGCCAGCAGTGACCCCGTCGGAGCCGGGGAGCTGTTTTTT.

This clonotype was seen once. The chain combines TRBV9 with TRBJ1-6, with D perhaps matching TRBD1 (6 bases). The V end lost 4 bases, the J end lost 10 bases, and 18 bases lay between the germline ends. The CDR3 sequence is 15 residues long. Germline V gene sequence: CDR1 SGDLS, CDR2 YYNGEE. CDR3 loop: CASSPTGGQESPLHF. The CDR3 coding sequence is TGTGCCAGCAGCCCCACGGGGGGGCAGGAATCACCCCTCCACTTT.

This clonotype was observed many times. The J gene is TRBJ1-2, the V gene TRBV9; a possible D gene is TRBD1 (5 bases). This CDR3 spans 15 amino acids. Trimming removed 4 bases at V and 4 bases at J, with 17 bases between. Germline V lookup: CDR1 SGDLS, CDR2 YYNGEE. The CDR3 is CASSHFGPGTYGYTF. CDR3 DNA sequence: TGTGCCAGCAGCCATTTTGGGCCAGGGACCTATGGCTACACCTTC.

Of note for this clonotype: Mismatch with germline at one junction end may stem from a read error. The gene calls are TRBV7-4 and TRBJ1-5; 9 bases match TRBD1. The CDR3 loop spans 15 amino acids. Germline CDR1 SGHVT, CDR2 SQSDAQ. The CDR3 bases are TGTGCCAGCAGCTTAGACAGGGGGCCCAGTCAGCCCCGGCATTTT. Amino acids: CASSLDRGPSQPRHF.